This record concerns one T cell receptor (beta chain) sequence. Its antigen is undetermined. Trimming cost V 6 bases and J 6 bases; bases outside gene matches: 11. The germline gives CDR1 PRHDT, CDR2 FYEKMQ (reference sequence). The CDR3 runs 15 residues. CD45RO-negative CD8 cells positively selected for CCR7 made up the naive population, which excluded terminally differentiated effector memory CD45RA+ cells. The data were taken from a study of shared clonotypes between healthy human individuals. Overall study findings and caveats: Researchers sampled only blood; tissue repertoires likely differ. When naive CD4 clonotypes were compared across a few donors, roughly 4.9% were shared.

The table came from immunoSEQ multiplex PCR; TCRdb's copy has only in-frame clones and leaves some out. Among around 2.1 million clones, just over 90% were seen once, and the ten largest hold roughly 1.8%. Material for sequencing was naive CD8+ T cells from PBMCs. The V gene is TRBV13, the J gene TRBJ2-7, with 10 positions matching TRBD1. The TCR sequence derives from a man between 18 and 29 years old in good health. Some clones in this sample may be carry-over from other donors' samples. The CDR3 DNA reads as TGTGCCAGCAGTTTCGCCCGGGACAGGGGTCGCGAGCAGTACTTC. Translating gives CASSFARDRGREQYF.